This note documents a single TCR beta chain sequence. The antigen is not known. This record belongs to a study of post-analysis software for immune sequencing data. Looking at the study overall: Disease trajectories encompassed relapsing-remitting, secondary progressive and progressive-relapsing multiple sclerosis.

Regarding the study as a whole: Roughly five TRBV segments appeared more often in patients than in controls, and TRBV5-6, TRBV5-1 and TRBV20-1 were among these. Strong co-clustering by F measure was evident for samples that had been prepared in the same batch. Patients with multiple sclerosis recorded significantly lower normalized Chao1 diversity than controls, the study found.

V lost 6 bases, J lost 4 bases, and 9 bases lay in between. This CDR3 is 13 amino acids long. The V gene's germline CDR1 is MDHEN and CDR2 SYDVKM. Unique molecular identifiers were built into the TCR beta cDNA libraries. TCRdb re-called the PCR reads through MiXCR, storing one row per CDR3 protein. The sample comprises 750,000 to 950,000 distinct CDR3 sequences, approximately 53% of which are singletons, and about 4.8% rests with the top ten. The sequenced sample consisted of blood. The V call is TRBV28, the J call TRBJ2-2, with D possibly TRBD1 on 5 matching bases. The origin of this receptor is a girl aged 5 to 17 with multiple sclerosis. Written as DNA, the CDR3 is TGTGCCAGCAGGGCAACAGGCACCGGGGAGCTGTTTTTT. Translating gives CASRATGTGELFF.